Below are 28 T cell receptor beta chains sequenced from a single sample in a study of blood T cell repertoires in COVID-19 (dated by TCRdb to the early 2020s). The library came from the immunoSEQ multiplex PCR assay. What TCRdb holds here is the immuneACCESS table cut down to in-frame rearrangements. Part of the clones is not present; checked against another copy, under half of the missing clones reflect an unresolved V gene, and the others are unexplained. This sample lists over 60,000 clones; 75% to 80% were detected once. About 50% of the sample comes from the top ten. Sequencing input: peripheral blood. These receptors were taken from an elderly woman with acute or convalescent COVID-19.

V usage is TRBV15 and J usage is TRBJ2-1; 10 bases are shared with TRBD2. Germline V gene data show CDR1 as LNHNV and CDR2 as YYDKDF (reference sequence). V lost 1 base and J lost 4; bases outside the gene matches: 7. The CDR3 spans 17 residues. The CDR3 DNA follows: TGTGCCACCAGCAGAGTGCCTCGGACTAGCGGATACAATGAGCAGTTCTTC. It yields the protein CATSRVPRTSGYNEQFF.

This clone was counted only a few times. The chain recombines TRBV11-3 with TRBJ2-2; the match to TRBD1 covers 10 bases. CDR1 is SGHNT, CDR2 YENEEA, per germline. V lost 1 base to trimming and J lost 5 bases; unmatched junction nucleotides: 4. This CDR3 comprises 16 residues. This CDR3 is CASSLGTGGGTGELFF. In DNA, the CDR3 is TGTGCCAGCAGCTTAGGGACAGGGGGAGGAACCGGGGAGCTGTTTTTT.

This chain uses TRBV28 with TRBJ2-1; TRBD2 aligns across 7 bases. The CDR3 is 16 amino acids. The junction had 13 bases not matched to a gene; V was cut back by 5 bases and J by 6 bases. Looked up from germline, CDR1 is MDHEN and CDR2 is SYDVKM. The CDR3 DNA reads as TGTGCCAGCAGTGGAGCGGGGCGCGGACAAGTCAATGAGCAGTTCTTC. As protein: CASSGAGRGQVNEQFF.

This clone was counted only a few times. The chain couples TRBV28 to TRBJ1-3; 8 positions agree with TRBD1. The CDR3 sequence is 18 residues long. Germline loops: CDR1 MDHEN, CDR2 SYDVKM. V was clipped by 4 bases and J by 0 bases; unmatched bases: 11. The CDR3 region has the DNA TGTGCCAGCAGTTCTTATGGACAGGGACACTACTCTGGAAACACCATATATTTT. It codes for CASSSYGQGHYSGNTIYF.

This clone came up once. The chain joins TRBV5-4 to TRBJ2-7; TRBD2 is a possible D gene (5 bases). Trimming took off 0 bases at V and 8 bases at J, with 15 bases between the two ends. CDR1 SGHNT and CDR2 YYREEE come from the germline V gene (reference sequence). This CDR3 contains 14 residues. The CDR3 region has the DNA TGTGCCAGCAGCTTGGCCGGGGTTACCAGACAGCAGTACTTC. This gives the protein CASSLAGVTRQQYF.

In DNA form, the CDR3 reads TGTGCCAGCAGCGTAGGGGGCGGGGGCTCCTACGAGCAGTACTTC. Protein: CASSVGGGGSYEQYF. The chain carries TRBV9 and TRBJ2-7; 7 bases are a match to TRBD2. V lost 0 bases, J lost 0 bases, and 3 bases stayed unmatched. The CDR3 has 15 amino acids. The germline V gene encodes CDR1 SGDLS and CDR2 YYNGEE.

The chain recombines TRBV11-2 with TRBJ1-3; D gene uncertain. Trimming took 5 bases from V and 0 from J, leaving 11 bases between them. From germline, CDR1 is SGHAT and CDR2 FQNNGV. This CDR3 comprises 15 residues. In DNA, the CDR3 is TGTGCCAGCAGCCCGAGTCCGAGCTCTGGAAACACCATATATTTT. This translates into CASSPSPSSGNTIYF.

The V call is TRBV3-1 (or the pseudogene TRBV3-2), the J call TRBJ2-5; 7 bases map to TRBD2. The CDR3 is made up of 15 amino acids. Germline CDR1 LGHDT, CDR2 YNNKEL (reference sequence). J was trimmed by 4 bases and V by 1 base; bases with no gene match: 6. CDR3 DNA: TGTGCCAGCAGCCAAGGCGGGAGCAGGTTAGAGACCCAGTACTTC. This sequence encodes CASSQGGSRLETQYF.

This CDR3 reads CASSPWTSGLTDTQYF. CDR3 nucleotide sequence: TGCGCCAGCAGCCCATGGACTAGCGGTCTCACAGATACGCAGTATTTT. The chain has TRBV5-1 and TRBJ2-3; 10 bases are shared with TRBD2. V lost 4 bases, J lost 2 bases, and 7 bases stayed unmatched. The germline V gene encodes CDR1 SGHRS and CDR2 YFSETQ. This CDR3 is built from 16 residues.

The rearrangement uses TRBV28 and TRBJ2-2; possible D gene TRBD1, 5 bases. Germline CDR1 and CDR2: MDHEN and SYDVKM. The V end lost 5 bases, the J end lost 8 bases, and 12 bases lay between the germline ends. The CDR3 sequence is 13 residues long. The CDR3 DNA reads TGTGCCAGCAGTGGAACAGGCCCTGGGGAGCTGTTTTTT. It is translated as CASSGTGPGELFF.

This chain links TRBV2 with TRBJ1-5, with 7 bases lining up with TRBD1. The CDR3 length is 15 residues. Germline loops: CDR1 SNHLY, CDR2 FYNNEI. The V segment lost 6 bases and the J segment 1 base; nucleotides outside the gene matches: 6. The CDR3 DNA sequence: TGTGCCAGCAGCCCTGACAGGGTAAGCAATCAGCCCCAGCATTTT. Protein sequence: CASSPDRVSNQPQHF. Using reference TRBV2 and TRBJ1-5 for the parts outside the CDR3, the full variable domain is EPEVTQTPSHQVTQMGQEVILRCVPISNHLYFYWYRQILGQKVEFLVSFYNNEISEKSEIFDDQFSVERPDGSNFTLKIRSTKLEDSAMYFCASSPDRVSNQPQHFGDGTRLSIL.

Comments on this clone: Within the sample, other DNA sequences also encode this same CDR3. V gene TRBV10-3 combines with J gene TRBJ2-1, with D maybe TRBD2 (5 bases). The length of the CDR3 is 14 residues. V was pared by 4 bases and J by 2 bases, with 9 bases between. Germline V gene lookup returns CDR1 ENHRY and CDR2 SYGVKD. CDR3 in amino acids: CAISGSGTYNEQFF. CDR3 sequence (DNA): TGTGCCATCAGTGGCAGCGGTACCTACAATGAGCAGTTCTTC.

The V gene is TRBV19, the J gene TRBJ2-7; 7 bases align to TRBD1. V shed 4 bases, J shed 1 base, and the junction held 13 bases outside the gene matches. Germline V gene sequence: CDR1 LNHDA, CDR2 SQIVND (reference sequence). This CDR3 is built from 17 residues. DNA of the CDR3: TGTGCCAGTAGTACACCCAGGAGAGGGGGCGGGTCCTACGAGCAGTACTTC. Residues: CASSTPRRGGGSYEQYF.

The chain is built from TRBV2 and TRBJ1-2, with D maybe TRBD1 (5 bases). Trimming removed 1 base from V and 6 bases from J, with 9 bases in between. This CDR3 has 13 amino acids. Germline V lookup: CDR1 SNHLY, CDR2 FYNNEI. CDR3 in DNA: TGTGCCAGCAGTGAAGGGTGGGGGGATGGCTACACCTTC. As protein: CASSEGWGDGYTF.

V gene TRBV21-1 combines with J gene TRBJ1-5. TRBV21-1 is labeled a pseudogene. The CDR3 runs 15 residues. The DNA for the CDR3 is TGTGCCAGCAGCAAACGCACTAATAGCAATCAGCCCCAGCATTTT. This codes for CASSKRTNSNQPQHF.

Concerning this clone itself: The DNA is left out, because the CDR3 cannot be placed on it with certainty; the CDR3 is given as TCRdb lists it. The chain carries TRBV7-2 and TRBJ2-3; TRBD1 is taken as the D call from the table, unchecked against the DNA. The germline CDR1 and CDR2 sequences are SGHTA and FQGNSA. The length of the CDR3 is 16 amino acids, counting both ends. The CDR3: CASSFGAGTGTDTQYF.

The CDR3 nucleotides are TGTGCCAGCAGTGCACCACGAACAGGGTCCTATGGCTACACCTTC. Translation gives CASSAPRTGSYGYTF. The chain combines TRBV28 with TRBJ1-2, with D possibly matching TRBD1 (6 bases). Germline V lookup: CDR1 MDHEN, CDR2 SYDVKM. Trimming took 5 bases from V and 4 from J, leaving 17 bases between them. There are 15 residues in the CDR3.

V is TRBV11-2 and J is TRBJ2-1; TRBD2 matches 8 bases. Unmatched junction bases numbered 7, after V lost 7 bases and J lost 5 bases. CDR1 is SGHAT, CDR2 FQNNGV, per germline. The CDR3 has 14 residues. As DNA, the CDR3 is TGTGCCAGCACCCCGAGCGGGAGCAACAATGAGCAGTTCTTC. This gives the protein CASTPSGSNNEQFF. Filled out from reference TRBV11-2 and TRBJ2-1, the complete variable domain reads EAGVAQSPRYKIIEKRQSVAFWCNPISGHATLYWYQQILGQGPKLLIQFQNNGVVDDSQLPKDRFSAERLKGVDSTLKIQPAKLEDSAVYLCASTPSGSNNEQFFGPGTRLTVL.

This chain links TRBV21-1 with TRBJ2-1; the D call TRBD2 from the table was never checked on the DNA. TRBV21-1 is a pseudogene locus. This CDR3 is built from 17 residues. The DNA of the CDR3 is TGTGCCACCCAGGCGGGAGAGGCAATTAAGGGCTTGGGTGAGCAGTTCTTC. Protein product: CATQAGEAIKGLGEQFF.

This chain connects TRBV5-4 to TRBJ2-7, with 7 bases fitting TRBD2. CDR3 length: 14 amino acids. The germline V gene encodes CDR1 SGHNT and CDR2 YYREEE (reference sequence). V lost 0 bases and J lost 1; bases outside the gene matches: 1. CDR3 DNA sequence: TGTGCCAGCAGCTTGGATAGCGGGTCCTACGAGCAGTACTTC. Translated: CASSLDSGSYEQYF.

This clone is a singleton in its sample. This rearrangement joins TRBV30 to TRBJ1-5; unclear D gene. Germline CDR1 and CDR2: GTSNPN and SVGIG (reference sequence). Trimming took 4 bases from V and 1 from J, leaving 11 bases between them. The CDR3 consists of 14 residues. The chain's CDR3 is CAWTRGRSNQPQHF. The CDR3 coding sequence is TGTGCCTGGACGCGGGGTCGGAGCAATCAGCCCCAGCATTTT.

The rearrangement uses TRBV5-1 and TRBJ2-5; D not certain. V was clipped by 1 base and J by 2 bases, with 9 bases between them. Germline CDR1 is SGHRS and CDR2 is YFSETQ. The CDR3 totals 14 residues. The CDR3 region is CASSLLSTQETQYF. DNA for the CDR3: TGCGCCAGCAGCTTGCTTTCCACTCAAGAGACCCAGTACTTC.

V is TRBV5-4 and J is TRBJ2-5, with 7 positions matching TRBD2. In germline, CDR1 is SGHNT, CDR2 YYREEE (reference sequence). V gave up 0 bases and J gave up 5 bases; unmatched junction bases: 10. The CDR3 contains 16 residues. DNA of the CDR3: TGTGCCAGCAGCTTGGGTGGGAGGGCTGGTAGGGAGACCCAGTACTTC. It specifies CASSLGGRAGRETQYF.

A few counts support this clone. The chain links TRBV28 to TRBJ2-3; 9 bases line up with TRBD1. Germline trimming cut 4 bases from V and 2 bases from J; bases unmatched to any gene: 7. Germline V gene sequence: CDR1 MDHEN, CDR2 SYDVKM. CDR3 length: 16 residues. In nucleotides, the CDR3 is TGTGCCAGCAGTTCACAGGGGGCCCCTAACACAGATACGCAGTATTTT. Translating it yields CASSSQGAPNTDTQYF.

V gene TRBV5-1 combines with J gene TRBJ2-1, with TRBD1 matching 10 bases. The CDR3 extends over 16 amino acids. Germline CDR1 reads SGHRS; CDR2 reads YFSETQ. The J segment lost 8 bases and the V segment lost 1 base, leaving 9 bases of the junction unmatched. The CDR3: CASSLPGQGKDDEQFF. In nucleotides, the CDR3 is TGCGCCAGCAGCTTGCCGGGACAGGGGAAGGATGATGAGCAGTTCTTC.

The chain combines TRBV23-1 with TRBJ1-4, with unresolved D. Being an ORF, TRBV23-1 has a function that is uncertain. The CDR3 covers 18 residues. V lost 0 bases to trimming and J lost 0 bases, with 14 bases between them. The CDR3 nucleotides read TGCGCCAGCAGTCAATCTATGCGGGCAACTGCAACTAATGAAAAACTGTTTTTT. It yields the protein CASSQSMRATATNEKLFF.

In DNA form, the CDR3 reads TGTGCCAGCAGTCGCGCGGGAGGGAGGTCGTATGAGCAGTTCTTC. Amino acids: CASSRAGGRSYEQFF. The rearrangement links TRBV7-6 to TRBJ2-1, with TRBD2 identical over 9 bases. Trimming removed 6 bases from V and 8 bases from J; junction bases left unmatched: 11. CDR1 is SGHVS and CDR2 is FNYEAQ in the germline V gene. The CDR3 is 15 residues long.

This chain joins TRBV27 and TRBJ2-4, with 10 bases aligning to TRBD2. The junction had 7 bases not matched to a gene; V was cut back by 3 bases and J by 8 bases. This CDR3 has 15 amino acids. The V gene's germline CDR1 is MNHEY and CDR2 SMNVEV (reference sequence). The DNA for the CDR3 is TGTGCCAGCAGTTTGGCAGCGGGAGGGTGGGACATTCAGTACTTC. It translates to CASSLAAGGWDIQYF.